These 14 T cell receptor beta chains were sequenced from one sample in a study of memory CD4+ T cells and cytomegalovirus serostatus. The sort gate was single viable CD3+CD4+CD8-CD45RO+ cells for memory CD4+ T cells. Data came from immunoSEQ multiplex PCR; TCRdb stores just in-frame clones and leaves some out. Of under 70,000 clones listed, roughly 77% are singletons. The sequenced sample consisted of memory CD4+ T cells from blood. These receptors were taken from an adult in good health and CMV-seronegative.

The chain has TRBV28 and TRBJ1-5, with 7 positions matching TRBD1. This CDR3 has 14 amino acids. Looked up from germline, CDR1 is MDHEN and CDR2 is SYDVKM. Losses at the gene ends were 5 bases for V and 8 bases for J; bases not matched to a gene: 9. CDR3 nucleotides: TGTGCCAGCAGTCCGCTGACAGGGAGGGAGCCCCAGCATTTT. Protein: CASSPLTGREPQHF.

This clone was detected only a few times. The gene calls are TRBV19 and TRBJ2-5, with a tentative D call TRBD1 (6 bases). The length of the CDR3 is 15 residues. Germline CDR1 and CDR2: LNHDA and SQIVND (reference sequence). Trimming took 6 bases from V and 7 from J, leaving 21 bases between them. DNA for the CDR3: TGTGCCAGTAGCCTGCCGGGACACTCTCCGGGGACCCAGTACTTC. This translates into CASSLPGHSPGTQYF.

In its sample, this clone is medium-sized. The chain combines TRBV20-1 with TRBJ1-1; D is ambiguous. The CDR3 covers 11 residues. The germline V gene encodes CDR1 DFQATT and CDR2 SNEGSKA (reference sequence). CDR3 DNA sequence: TGCCTAACCTCCTTGGACACTGAAGCTTTCTTT. Encoded protein: CLTSLDTEAFF.

The chain employs TRBV5-6 and TRBJ1-3; D remains unclear. V lost 0 bases and J 5 bases, leaving 3 bases between the germline ends. Germline V CDR1 and CDR2: SGHDT, YYEEEE. The CDR3 has 12 amino acids. CDR3 amino acids: CASSLGRNTIYF. Here the CDR3 DNA reads TGTGCCAGCAGCTTGGGGAGAAACACCATATATTTT.

The chain uses TRBV4-3 and TRBJ2-1; D gene ambiguous. The CDR3 contains 13 residues. The V and J ends lost 0 bases and 7 bases respectively, with 7 bases between them. From germline, CDR1 is LGHNA and CDR2 YSLEER. The CDR3 sequence: CASSQEYKNEQFF. In nucleotides, the CDR3 is TGCGCCAGCAGCCAAGAATACAAGAATGAGCAGTTCTTC.

This chain uses TRBV28 with TRBJ1-4, with no clear D. Trimming took off 1 base at V and 5 bases at J, with 11 bases between the two ends. This CDR3 is 15 amino acids long. Germline CDR1 and CDR2: MDHEN and SYDVKM. CDR3 DNA sequence: TGTGCCAGCAGTTTATCGAACGAGAAGAATGAAAAACTGTTTTTT. It yields the protein CASSLSNEKNEKLFF.

V gene TRBV28 combines with J gene TRBJ1-2; 10 nucleotides line up with TRBD1. The CDR3 runs 14 residues. The J segment lost 9 bases and the V segment lost 7 bases, leaving 11 bases of the junction unmatched. The germline V gene encodes CDR1 MDHEN and CDR2 SYDVKM. CDR3 in amino acids: CASTPGGTGASYTF. DNA of the CDR3: TGTGCCAGCACTCCAGGGGGGACAGGGGCAAGCTACACCTTC.

The chain has TRBV7-9 and TRBJ1-2, with 7 bases lining up with TRBD1. The V gene end was trimmed by 5 bases and the J gene end by 5 bases; junction bases not matched to a gene: 20. This CDR3 comprises 18 residues. Germline V lookup: CDR1 SEHNR, CDR2 FQNEAQ (reference sequence). The chain's CDR3 is CASSHRTGQRNRGYGYTF. CDR3 bases: TGTGCCAGCAGCCACAGAACGGGACAGCGTAATCGCGGGTATGGCTACACCTTC.

The J gene is TRBJ1-2, the V gene TRBV19; perhaps TRBD1 as D (5 bases). CDR1 and CDR2 (germline): LNHDA, SQIVND (reference sequence). V was pared by 0 bases and J by 2 bases, with 10 bases between. CDR3 length equals 15 residues. CDR3 amino acids: CASSIDRGGNYGYTF. Written as DNA, the CDR3 is TGTGCCAGTAGTATAGATCGGGGCGGAAACTATGGCTACACCTTC.

The chain is built from TRBV4-1 and TRBJ2-5; D is unresolved. Germline-derived CDR1 and CDR2 are MGHRA and YSYEKL. The ends were cut back, 2 bases at V and 4 bases at J, with 14 bases in the middle. This CDR3 spans 15 amino acids. CDR3 residues: CASSQSETLGETQYF. CDR3 nucleotides: TGCGCCAGCAGCCAAAGCGAAACCTTGGGAGAGACCCAGTACTTC.

The gene calls are TRBV29-1 and TRBJ1-4; D gene ambiguous. Germline values: CDR1 SQVTM, CDR2 ANQGSEA. The CDR3 is 14 amino acids. Trimming pared 0 bases from V and 8 bases from J, leaving 13 bases between. The CDR3 DNA follows: TGCAGCGTTGAAGATGGGAGGGATAGGGAAAAACTGTTTTTT. The encoded protein is CSVEDGRDREKLFF.

This clone has more than one count but fewer than ten. This sequence joins TRBV5-1 and TRBJ2-6; D gene ambiguous. Germline V gene sequence: CDR1 SGHRS, CDR2 YFSETQ. The CDR3 covers 15 residues. V was trimmed by 1 base and J by 1 base, leaving 6 bases between them. For the CDR3, the DNA is TGCGCCAGCAGCTTGACCGAGTCTGGGGCCAACGTCCTGACTTTC. Translating it yields CASSLTESGANVLTF.

This clone was observed a handful of times. The rearrangement joins TRBV15 to TRBJ2-3, with D uncertain. With 7 bases removed from V and 2 bases from J, the gap between germline ends came to 4 bases. The CDR3 extends over 11 amino acids. Per germline, CDR1 LNHNV and CDR2 YYDKDF (reference sequence). CDR3 protein: CATTNTDTQYF. The CDR3 DNA reads as TGTGCCACCACTAACACAGATACGCAGTATTTT.

J is TRBJ2-1 and V is TRBV28; 9 bases line up with TRBD2. With 7 bases clipped from V and 9 bases from J, the junction kept 10 bases outside the gene matches. Germline V gives CDR1 MDHEN, CDR2 SYDVKM. The CDR3 contains 14 residues. CDR3 DNA: TGTGCCAGCACCCCGGGACTAGCAGGAAGTGAGCAGTTCTTC. This translates into CASTPGLAGSEQFF. Looking up the rest from reference TRBV28 and TRBJ2-1 gives the full variable domain: DVKVTQSSRYLVKRTGEKVFLECVQDMDHENMFWYRQDPGLGLRLIYFSYDVKMKEKGDIPEGYSVSREKKERFSLILESASTNQTSMYLCASTPGLAGSEQFFGPGTRLTVL.